This passage covers 16 T cell receptor beta chains from one sample sequenced in a study of shared clonotypes between healthy human individuals. Repertoires were generated with immunoSEQ multiplex PCR, while TCRdb's copy carries only in-frame clones and drops some. The table includes hundreds of thousands of clones, roughly 96% detected once. Positively selected for CCR7, the CD45RO-negative cells used as naive CD8 cells excluded terminally differentiated effector memory CD45RA+ cells. The sequenced sample was naive CD8+ T cells sorted from blood. The receptors originated from a woman in her thirties in good health.

The chain links TRBV30 to TRBJ2-1, with 9 bases aligning to TRBD2. The germline gives CDR1 GTSNPN, CDR2 SVGIG (reference sequence). The CDR3 length is 17 residues. The V and J ends lost 0 bases and 2 bases, in that order; junction bases with no gene match: 8. CDR3 sequence (DNA): TGTGCCTGGAGTGTACTCCCTAGCGGGGACCCCTACAATGAGCAGTTCTTC. It is translated as CAWSVLPSGDPYNEQFF. The complete variable domain, with remaining parts taken from reference TRBV30 and TRBJ2-1, reads SQTIHQWPATLVQPVGSPLSLECTVEGTSNPNLYWYRQAAGRGLQLLFYSVGIGQISSEVPQNLSASRPQDRQFILSSKKLLLSDSGFYLCAWSVLPSGDPYNEQFFGPGTRLTVL.

The chain is built from TRBV27 and TRBJ2-7, with D tentatively TRBD1 (6 bases). The V end was cut by 0 bases, the J end by 4 bases, with 13 bases between. The CDR3 runs 15 residues. The germline CDR1 and CDR2 sequences are MNHEY and SMNVEV (reference sequence). The CDR3 nucleotides read TGTGCCAGCAGTTTATCGCTGGGGGCGGGTTACGAGCAGTACTTC. The encoded protein is CASSLSLGAGYEQYF.

In DNA, the CDR3 is TGTGCCAGCAGTTTATTGCGGGACAGCGATCAGCCCCAGCATTTT. This sequence encodes CASSLLRDSDQPQHF. The chain recombines TRBV28 with TRBJ1-5; 7 bases fit TRBD1. The junction had 5 bases not matched to a gene; V was cut back by 1 base and J by 5 bases. Germline V lookup: CDR1 MDHEN, CDR2 SYDVKM. This CDR3 has 15 amino acids.

Remarks on this clone: A read error may account for a junction end that differs from germline. This chain joins TRBV28 and TRBJ2-1; D remains ambiguous. The CDR3 covers 11 residues. Germline CDR1 MDHEN, CDR2 SYDVKM. This chain's CDR3 is CASVFYSEQFF. The CDR3 nucleotides read TGTGCCAGCGTCTTTTACAGTGAGCAGTTCTTC. Full variable domain (missing parts from reference TRBV28 and TRBJ2-1): DVKVTQSSRYLVKRTGEKVFLECVQDMDHENMFWYRQDPGLGLRLIYFSYDVKMKEKGDIPEGYSVSREKKERFSLILESASTNQTSMYLCASVFYSEQFFGPGTRLTVL.

The V call is TRBV5-6, the J call TRBJ2-7, with D maybe TRBD2 (5 bases). CDR3 size: 15 residues. From germline, CDR1 is SGHDT and CDR2 YYEEEE. V was trimmed by 2 bases and J by 0 bases, leaving 12 bases between them. This CDR3 is CASSFWRVPSYEQYF. The CDR3 DNA reads as TGTGCCAGCAGCTTCTGGCGGGTTCCCTCCTACGAGCAGTACTTC.

The CDR3 protein is CASSLDSLKQYF. CDR3 nucleotides: TGTGCCAGCAGTTTGGACAGCCTCAAGCAGTACTTC. V and J are TRBV6-6 and TRBJ2-7, with a weak D call TRBD1 (6 bases). Trimming left V 4 bases short and J 8 bases short, with 12 bases between. This CDR3 has 12 amino acids. Per germline, CDR1 MNHNY and CDR2 SVGAGI (reference sequence).

V and J are TRBV27 and TRBJ2-1, with 14 bases matching TRBD2. V trimming: 3 bases; J trimming: 9 bases; junction bases outside the gene matches: 4. Germline V gene lookup returns CDR1 MNHEY and CDR2 SMNVEV (reference sequence). The CDR3 runs 15 residues. CDR3: CASSFGTSGRSEQFF. CDR3 coding DNA: TGTGCCAGCAGTTTTGGGACTAGCGGGAGATCTGAGCAGTTCTTC.

The chain uses TRBV2 and TRBJ1-2; D gene unclear. The germline CDR1 and CDR2 sequences are SNHLY and FYNNEI. This CDR3 comprises 18 residues. Deletions cut 1 base from V and 3 bases from J, with 21 bases between. CDR3 loop: CASSEGRDTSGPDYGYTF. The CDR3 DNA reads TGTGCCAGCAGTGAAGGGCGAGACACCAGCGGACCCGACTATGGCTACACCTTC.

For the CDR3, the DNA is TGTGCCAGCAGCTCCTCCGGACTGCTTAATGAAAAACTGTTTTTT. Translated: CASSSSGLLNEKLFF. The V call is TRBV7-9, the J call TRBJ1-4, with D unclear. CDR3 length: 15 amino acids. Trimming stripped 4 bases from V and 4 bases from J, with 13 bases between. Germline V gives CDR1 SEHNR, CDR2 FQNEAQ (reference sequence).

V and J are TRBV2 and TRBJ1-1; D not resolved. The CDR3 contains 13 residues. CDR1 and CDR2 (germline): SNHLY, FYNNEI. The ends were cut back, 1 base at V and 1 base at J, with 4 bases in the middle. The CDR3 DNA reads TGTGCCAGCAGTGAAGACAGGAACACTGAAGCTTTCTTT. Translated: CASSEDRNTEAFF.

A single count supports this clone. The chain has TRBV25-1 and TRBJ1-1; a weak D match, TRBD1 (6 bases). CDR3 length equals 14 residues. CDR1 is MGHDK, CDR2 SYGVNS, per germline. The V end was cut by 6 bases, the J end by 0 bases, with 11 bases between. CDR3 amino acids: CASRMTGMNTEAFF. CDR3 in DNA: TGTGCCAGCAGAATGACAGGAATGAACACTGAAGCTTTCTTT.

DNA for the CDR3: TGTGCCAGCAGGTCACAGGGATCTGGAAACACCATATATTTT. Translating gives CASRSQGSGNTIYF. The V call is TRBV2, the J call TRBJ1-3; tentative D call: TRBD1 (6 bases). Between the trimmed V and J ends, which lost 6 bases and 1 base, there was a span of 10 bases. Germline lookup yields CDR1 SNHLY and CDR2 FYNNEI. There are 14 residues in the CDR3.

V usage is TRBV5-6 and J usage is TRBJ1-5; D is unclear. The CDR3 has 15 amino acids. In germline, CDR1 is SGHDT, CDR2 YYEEEE. V was shortened by 3 bases and J by 4 bases, with 14 bases between the two germline ends. The CDR3 DNA follows: TGTGCCAGCAGCTGGGGTTCAGGTGTGAATCAGCCCCAGCATTTT. Amino acid sequence: CASSWGSGVNQPQHF.

This rearrangement joins TRBV13 to TRBJ2-5; D may be TRBD1 or TRBD2 (5 bases each). The germline V and J ends were trimmed by 2 bases and 9 bases, with 16 bases remaining between them. Germline V lookup: CDR1 PRHDT, CDR2 FYEKMQ (reference sequence). The CDR3 length is 14 residues. The CDR3 here is CASSLFSGTGAQYF. CDR3 nucleotides: TGTGCCAGCAGCTTATTCTCCGGGACCGGGGCCCAGTACTTC.

V usage is TRBV30 and J usage is TRBJ2-1; the D gene is possibly TRBD2 (7 bases). Trimming stripped 1 base from V and 9 bases from J, with 13 bases between. CDR1 is GTSNPN, CDR2 SVGIG, per germline (reference sequence). This CDR3 region has 13 residues. The CDR3 region has the DNA TGTGCCTGGAGTGGAGTGGGAGGGGGTGAGCAGTTCTTC. It translates to CAWSGVGGGEQFF.

The chain employs TRBV4-1 and TRBJ2-7; the match to TRBD2 covers 8 bases. Trimming cost V 1 base and J 3 bases; bases outside gene matches: 5. Per germline, CDR1 MGHRA and CDR2 YSYEKL. CDR3 length equals 15 residues. The CDR3: CASSQGLAGFYEQYF. CDR3 nucleotides: TGCGCCAGCAGCCAAGGGCTAGCGGGCTTCTACGAGCAGTACTTC.